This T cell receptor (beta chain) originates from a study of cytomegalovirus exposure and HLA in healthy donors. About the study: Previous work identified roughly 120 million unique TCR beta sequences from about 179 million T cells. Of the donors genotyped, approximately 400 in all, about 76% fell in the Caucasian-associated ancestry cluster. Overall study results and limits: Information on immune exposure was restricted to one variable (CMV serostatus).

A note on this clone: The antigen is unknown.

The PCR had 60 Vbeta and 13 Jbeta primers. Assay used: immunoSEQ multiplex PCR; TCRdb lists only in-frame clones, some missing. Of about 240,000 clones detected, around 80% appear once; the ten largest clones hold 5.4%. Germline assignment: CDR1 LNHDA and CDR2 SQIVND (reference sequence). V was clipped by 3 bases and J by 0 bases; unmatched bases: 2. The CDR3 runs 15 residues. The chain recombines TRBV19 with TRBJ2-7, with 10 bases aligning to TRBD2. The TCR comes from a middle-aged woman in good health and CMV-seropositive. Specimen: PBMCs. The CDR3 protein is CASSMASGGSYEQYF. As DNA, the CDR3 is TGTGCCAGTAGTATGGCTAGCGGGGGCTCCTACGAGCAGTACTTC.